This TCR beta chain was found in a study of T cell repertoires in cytomegalovirus infection. The V end lost 3 bases, the J end lost 3 bases, and 12 bases lay between the germline ends. The CDR3 length is 14 residues. Germline loops: CDR1 LNHDA, CDR2 SQIVND (reference sequence). TCRdb reprocessed the reads with MiXCR, giving one entry per CDR3 protein. The sample has around 210,000 distinct CDR3 sequences, roughly 6.5% seen once. This clonotype was seen repeatedly, ten times or more. The chain links TRBV19 to TRBJ2-7; D may be TRBD2 (6 bases). Sequencing was carried out using PBMCs. This sequence was found in a human donor in good health (CMV status not recorded). Some clones in this sample may be carry-over from other donors' samples. The chain's CDR3 is CASSMGQGGYEQYF. The CDR3 nucleotides read TGTGCCAGTAGTATGGGGCAGGGAGGCTACGAGCAGTACTTC.